The 27 T cell receptor beta chains below all came from one sample that was sequenced in a study of blood T cell repertoires in COVID-19. Repertoires were generated with immunoSEQ multiplex PCR, while TCRdb's copy carries only in-frame clones and drops some. The table has roughly 180,000 clones, 86% seen once. The sequenced sample consisted of peripheral blood. The receptors were sampled from a man aged 65 to 79 with active or convalescent COVID-19.

V usage is TRBV28 and J usage is TRBJ1-3, with D unresolved. The CDR3 consists of 14 residues. Germline values: CDR1 MDHEN, CDR2 SYDVKM. V gave up 5 bases and J gave up 0 bases, with 8 bases separating them. Written as DNA, the CDR3 is TGTGCCAGCAGTCGGTTGTTCTCTGGAAACACCATATATTTT. This encodes CASSRLFSGNTIYF.

This clone has a single count. The rearrangement links TRBV6-6 to TRBJ2-3; unclear D gene. Trimming stripped 7 bases from V and 1 base from J, with 12 bases between. Germline V gives CDR1 MNHNY, CDR2 SVGAGI (reference sequence). The length of the CDR3 is 14 residues. DNA for the CDR3: TGTGCCAGCACACCAGGCACACGCACAGATACGCAGTATTTT. Protein sequence: CASTPGTRTDTQYF.

This clone was counted between two and nine times. This sequence joins TRBV6-6 and TRBJ2-7, with D maybe TRBD1 (5 bases). The germline V and J ends were trimmed by 8 bases and 0 bases, with 14 bases remaining between them. Germline V CDR1 and CDR2: MNHNY, SVGAGI (reference sequence). This CDR3 is built from 14 residues. Written as DNA, the CDR3 is TGTGCCAGCGACAAGGGGTACAACTCCTACGAGCAGTACTTC. It codes for CASDKGYNSYEQYF.

This clone was picked up one time. The chain uses TRBV5-1 and TRBJ2-5, with D maybe TRBD1 (6 bases). Germline V gives CDR1 SGHRS, CDR2 YFSETQ. Trimming left V 2 bases short and J 2 bases short, with 7 bases between. This CDR3 is 13 amino acids long. The CDR3 sequence: CASSFGQQETQYF. For the CDR3, the DNA is TGCGCCAGCAGCTTTGGACAGCAAGAGACCCAGTACTTC.

V usage is TRBV6-2 or TRBV6-3 and J usage is TRBJ2-1, with TRBD2 matching over 10 bases. The J segment lost 6 bases and the V segment lost 5 bases, leaving 7 bases of the junction unmatched. The CDR3 contains 15 residues. Germline CDR1 is MNHEY and CDR2 is SVGEGT. CDR3 amino acids: CASSNRTSGGNEQFF. The DNA of the CDR3 is TGTGCCAGCAGTAATCGGACTAGCGGCGGCAATGAGCAGTTCTTC.

The rearrangement uses TRBV27 and TRBJ1-1, with D perhaps TRBD1 (5 bases). This CDR3 comprises 15 residues. CDR1 and CDR2 from the germline V gene are MNHEY and SMNVEV (reference sequence). Between the trimmed V and J ends, which lost 8 bases and 0 bases, there was a span of 16 bases. The CDR3 sequence is CASFPQGRMNTEAFF. CDR3 nucleotides: TGTGCCAGCTTCCCGCAGGGAAGAATGAACACTGAAGCTTTCTTT.

The genes are TRBV24-1 and TRBJ1-6; perhaps TRBD1 as D (6 bases). Germline V gene data show CDR1 as KGHDR and CDR2 as SFDVKD. This CDR3 comprises 18 residues. V lost 4 bases to trimming and J lost 0 bases, with 15 bases between them. CDR3 nucleotides: TGTGCCACCAGTGACGGAGGACAGATGAGCTCCTATAATTCACCCCTCCACTTT. Protein product: CATSDGGQMSSYNSPLHF.

The chain uses TRBV7-2 and TRBJ1-2; 11 bases fit TRBD1. Germline CDR1 SGHTA, CDR2 FQGNSA. With V trimmed by 3 bases and J by 9 bases, 3 bases remained unmatched. CDR3 length equals 13 residues. CDR3 in amino acids: CASSFRTGGRYTF. For the CDR3, the DNA is TGTGCCAGCAGCTTCCGGACAGGGGGCCGCTACACCTTC.

V gene TRBV6-2 or TRBV6-3 combines with J gene TRBJ1-3; the D gene is possibly TRBD1 (5 bases). Between the trimmed V and J ends, which lost 2 bases and 2 bases, there was a span of 10 bases. Germline assignment: CDR1 MNHEY and CDR2 SVGEGT. The CDR3 is made up of 15 amino acids. CDR3 sequence (DNA): TGTGCCAGCAGTTACAGGGGTCTTACTGGAAACACCATATATTTT. Its protein product is CASSYRGLTGNTIYF.

The chain links TRBV2 to TRBJ1-1; D ambiguous. V was cut by 5 bases and J by 0 bases, with 7 bases left in between. The CDR3 is 13 amino acids. The germline gives CDR1 SNHLY, CDR2 FYNNEI. The CDR3 reads CASSLALNTEAFF. In DNA form, the CDR3 reads TGTGCCAGCAGTCTAGCGTTGAACACTGAAGCTTTCTTT. Drawing the rest from reference TRBV2 and TRBJ1-1, the complete variable domain is EPEVTQTPSHQVTQMGQEVILRCVPISNHLYFYWYRQILGQKVEFLVSFYNNEISEKSEIFDDQFSVERPDGSNFTLKIRSTKLEDSAMYFCASSLALNTEAFFGQGTRLTVV.

This clone has just one count. V gene TRBV27 combines with J gene TRBJ1-2, with TRBD1 matching 8 bases. With V trimmed by 2 bases and J by 7 bases, 3 bases remained unmatched. The CDR3 is 13 amino acids. Germline values: CDR1 MNHEY, CDR2 SMNVEV (reference sequence). The CDR3 bases are TGTGCCAGCAGTTTAAGGACAGGGCTTGGCTACACCTTC. Translation gives CASSLRTGLGYTF.

The V call is TRBV7-2, the J call TRBJ2-3, with 15 nucleotides matching TRBD2. V was clipped by 1 base and J by 6 bases; unmatched bases: 5. This CDR3 contains 17 residues. The germline gives CDR1 SGHTA, CDR2 FQGNSA. CDR3 region: CASSLGTSGGAWDTQYF. The CDR3 DNA follows: TGTGCCAGCAGCTTAGGGACTAGCGGGGGGGCCTGGGATACGCAGTATTTT. The entire variable domain, with the rest obtained from reference TRBV7-2 and TRBJ2-3, is as follows: GAGVSQSPSNKVTEKGKDVELRCDPISGHTALYWYRQSLGQGLEFLIYFQGNSAPDKSGLPSDRFSAERTGGSVSTLTIQRTQQEDSAVYLCASSLGTSGGAWDTQYFGPGTRLTVL.

The CDR3 region has the DNA TGTGCCAGCAGTACACAGGGTAGCAATCAGCCCCAGCATTTT. Protein sequence: CASSTQGSNQPQHF. V gene TRBV27 combines with J gene TRBJ1-5; possible D gene TRBD1, 6 bases. This CDR3 contains 14 residues. Trimming removed 5 bases at V and 0 bases at J, with 8 bases between. Germline CDR1 is MNHEY and CDR2 is SMNVEV (reference sequence).

The chain links TRBV5-8 to TRBJ2-7; TRBD1 aligns across 9 bases. In germline, CDR1 is SGHTS, CDR2 YDEGEE. J lost 0 bases, V lost 5 bases, and 9 bases had no gene match. This CDR3 has 16 amino acids. CDR3 sequence: CASSPGQGIISYEQYF. CDR3 in DNA: TGTGCCAGCAGTCCCGGACAGGGGATAATCTCCTACGAGCAGTACTTC.

This clone was recorded a few times. This chain joins TRBV11-2 and TRBJ2-1; TRBD1 matches at 7 bases. CDR3 length: 15 amino acids. Per the germline V gene, CDR1 is SGHAT and CDR2 is FQNNGV. The trim removed 1 base at V and 10 bases at J, leaving 10 bases unmatched. The CDR3 nucleotides read TGTGCCAGCAGCTTAGGACAGGGCCGCCGGGAAGAGCAGTTCTTC. It codes for CASSLGQGRREEQFF.

The CDR3 region is CASSLSAGAETSHGYTF. The CDR3 DNA reads TGTGCCAGTAGCCTTAGCGCGGGGGCAGAGACTAGCCATGGCTACACCTTC. The chain carries TRBV19 and TRBJ1-2, with a possible D match to TRBD1 (6 bases). Trimming removed 6 bases at V and 6 bases at J, with 26 bases between. Germline CDR1 LNHDA, CDR2 SQIVND (reference sequence). CDR3 length equals 17 residues.

V and J are TRBV7-3 and TRBJ2-1, with 12 bases that match TRBD2. The CDR3 is 16 amino acids. V was clipped by 1 base and J by 7 bases; unmatched bases: 5. Germline V gives CDR1 SGHTA, CDR2 FQGTGA. The CDR3: CASSLRPGLAGNEQFF. Here the CDR3 DNA reads TGTGCCAGCAGCTTAAGGCCGGGACTAGCGGGTAATGAGCAGTTCTTC.

The chain recombines TRBV29-1 with TRBJ2-1, with 7 bases identical to TRBD1. Trimming cost V 6 bases and J 9 bases; bases outside gene matches: 11. Germline loops: CDR1 SQVTM, CDR2 ANQGSEA. This CDR3 has 13 residues. CDR3 nucleotide sequence: TGCAGCGTACCCAACAGGGGATCCTTTGAGCAGTTCTTC. It yields the protein CSVPNRGSFEQFF.

This clone has only a few counts. The rearrangement joins TRBV28 to TRBJ2-7; 7 bases are a match to TRBD2. The V gene's germline CDR1 is MDHEN and CDR2 SYDVKM. This CDR3 is built from 11 residues. The V segment lost 7 bases and the J segment 6 bases; nucleotides outside the gene matches: 3. Here the CDR3 reads CASKRDGEQYF. As DNA, the CDR3 is TGTGCCAGCAAGCGGGACGGCGAGCAGTACTTC.

The genes are TRBV5-4 and TRBJ1-4; 10 bases map to TRBD1. The CDR3 is 15 amino acids. CDR1 and CDR2 from the germline V gene are SGHNT and YYREEE (reference sequence). The ends lost 0 bases at V and 8 bases at J; junction bases unmatched: 4. The CDR3 here is CASSLGTGGREKLFF. CDR3 nucleotides: TGTGCCAGCAGCTTGGGGACAGGGGGTAGGGAAAAACTGTTTTTT.

The chain joins TRBV24-1 to TRBJ2-6; 8 nucleotides agree with TRBD1. The CDR3 has 16 residues. The V segment lost 4 bases and the J segment 4 bases; nucleotides outside the gene matches: 5. CDR1 KGHDR and CDR2 SFDVKD come from the germline V gene. For the CDR3, the DNA is TGTGCCACCAGTGACCACAGGGGGGCCGGGGCCAACGTCCTGACTTTC. Amino acids: CATSDHRGAGANVLTF.

Remarks on this clone: Other DNA sequences in the sample encode the same CDR3. The chain is built from TRBV28 and TRBJ2-3, with D possibly matching TRBD2 (5 bases). In germline, CDR1 is MDHEN, CDR2 SYDVKM. The V and J ends lost 3 bases and 2 bases respectively, with 12 bases between them. The CDR3 runs 15 residues. The CDR3 protein is CASSLRGLATDTQYF. CDR3 nucleotides: TGTGCCAGCAGTTTGAGAGGGTTGGCCACAGATACGCAGTATTTT.

The CDR3 protein is CASSLNGGETQYF. The CDR3, as DNA: TGTGCCAGCAGTTTAAACGGGGGGGAGACCCAGTACTTC. The chain joins TRBV27 to TRBJ2-5; 7 nucleotides line up with TRBD2. V trimming: 2 bases; J trimming: 5 bases; junction bases outside the gene matches: 2. The germline V gene encodes CDR1 MNHEY and CDR2 SMNVEV (reference sequence). The CDR3 runs to 13 residues.

This rearrangement joins TRBV11-3 to TRBJ2-1, with D tentatively TRBD2 (6 bases). The germline V and J ends were trimmed by 8 bases and 10 bases, with 18 bases remaining between them. Germline assignment: CDR1 SGHNT and CDR2 YENEEA. CDR3 size: 13 residues. CDR3 bases: TGTGCCAGCGCCCGGGTGGACGCGGGGGAGCAGTTCTTC. Protein sequence: CASARVDAGEQFF.

The V gene is TRBV28, the J gene TRBJ1-4; D is possibly TRBD1 (5 bases). There are 13 residues in the CDR3. Trimming pared 8 bases from V and 8 bases from J, leaving 15 bases between. Germline V gene lookup returns CDR1 MDHEN and CDR2 SYDVKM. The CDR3 here is CASLKGQGEKLFF. DNA for the CDR3: TGTGCCAGCCTGAAAGGGCAGGGAGAAAAACTGTTTTTT.

V is TRBV19 and J is TRBJ2-3, with 8 bases lining up with TRBD1. With V trimmed by 3 bases and J by 0 bases, 5 bases remained unmatched. This CDR3 has 16 residues. Looked up from germline, CDR1 is LNHDA and CDR2 is SQIVND (reference sequence). CDR3 coding DNA: TGTGCCAGTAGTATCCAGGGGGCCCCTAGCACAGATACGCAGTATTTT. Translating gives CASSIQGAPSTDTQYF. The full variable domain, its missing parts supplied by reference TRBV19 and TRBJ2-3, is DGGITQSPKYLFRKEGQNVTLSCEQNLNHDAMYWYRQDPGQGLRLIYYSQIVNDFQKGDIAEGYSVSREKKESFPLTVTSAQKNPTAFYLCASSIQGAPSTDTQYFGPGTRLTVL.

The gene calls are TRBV18 and TRBJ2-1; unclear D gene. CDR1 and CDR2 from the germline V gene are KGHSH and LQKENI. The V and J ends lost 2 bases and 8 bases respectively, with 13 bases between them. This CDR3 region has 14 residues. Here the CDR3 reads CASSPETTSDEQFF. The CDR3 region has the DNA TGTGCCAGCTCACCAGAAACTACAAGCGATGAGCAGTTCTTC.